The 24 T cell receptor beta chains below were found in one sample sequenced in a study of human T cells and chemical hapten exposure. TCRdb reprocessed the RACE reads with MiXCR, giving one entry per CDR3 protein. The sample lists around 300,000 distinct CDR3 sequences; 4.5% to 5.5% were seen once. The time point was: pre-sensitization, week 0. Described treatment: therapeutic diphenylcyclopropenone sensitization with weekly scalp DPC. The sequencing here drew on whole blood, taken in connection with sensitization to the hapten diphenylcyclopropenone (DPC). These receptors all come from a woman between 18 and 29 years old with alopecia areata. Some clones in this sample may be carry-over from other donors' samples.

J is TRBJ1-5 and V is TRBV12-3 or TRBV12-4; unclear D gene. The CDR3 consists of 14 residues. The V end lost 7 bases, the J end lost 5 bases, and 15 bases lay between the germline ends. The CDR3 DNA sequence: TGTGCCAGCACCCCCTTGGACGGTTATCAGCCCCAGCATTTT. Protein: CASTPLDGYQPQHF.

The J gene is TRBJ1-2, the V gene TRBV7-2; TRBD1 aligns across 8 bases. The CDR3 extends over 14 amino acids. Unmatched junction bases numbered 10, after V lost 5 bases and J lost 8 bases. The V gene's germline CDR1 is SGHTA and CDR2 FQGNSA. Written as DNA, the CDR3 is TGTGCCAGCAGCCCGCGACAGGGGACGGGCGGCTACACCTTC. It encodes CASSPRQGTGGYTF.

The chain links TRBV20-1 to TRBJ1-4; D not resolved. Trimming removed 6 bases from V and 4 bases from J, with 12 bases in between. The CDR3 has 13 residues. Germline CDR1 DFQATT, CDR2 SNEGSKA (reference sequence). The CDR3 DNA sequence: TGCAGTGCCAAGACTGGGTTTAATGAAAAACTGTTTTTT. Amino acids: CSAKTGFNEKLFF.

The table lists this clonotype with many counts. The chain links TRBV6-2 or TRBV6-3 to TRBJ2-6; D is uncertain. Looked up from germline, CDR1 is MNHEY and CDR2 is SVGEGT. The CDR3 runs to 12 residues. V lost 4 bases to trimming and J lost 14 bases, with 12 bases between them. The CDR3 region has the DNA TGTGCCAGCAGTTCAGGACCGAGCCTCCTGACTTTC. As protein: CASSSGPSLLTF.

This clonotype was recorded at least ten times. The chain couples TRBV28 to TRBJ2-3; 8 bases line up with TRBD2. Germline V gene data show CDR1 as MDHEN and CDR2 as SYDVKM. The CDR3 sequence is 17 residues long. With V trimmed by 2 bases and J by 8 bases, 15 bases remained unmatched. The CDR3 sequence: CASSLQSGGHTTGTQYF. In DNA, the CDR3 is TGTGCCAGCAGTTTACAGAGCGGGGGCCATACCACCGGTACGCAGTATTTT. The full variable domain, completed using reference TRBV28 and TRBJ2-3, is DVKVTQSSRYLVKRTGEKVFLECVQDMDHENMFWYRQDPGLGLRLIYFSYDVKMKEKGDIPEGYSVSREKKERFSLILESASTNQTSMYLCASSLQSGGHTTGTQYFGPGTRLTVL.

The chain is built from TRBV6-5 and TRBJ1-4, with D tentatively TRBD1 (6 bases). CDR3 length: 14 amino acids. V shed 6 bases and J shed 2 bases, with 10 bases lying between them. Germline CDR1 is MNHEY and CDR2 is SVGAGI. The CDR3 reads CASRRQGTNEKLFF. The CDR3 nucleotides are TGTGCCAGCAGACGCCAGGGGACTAATGAAAAACTGTTTTTT.

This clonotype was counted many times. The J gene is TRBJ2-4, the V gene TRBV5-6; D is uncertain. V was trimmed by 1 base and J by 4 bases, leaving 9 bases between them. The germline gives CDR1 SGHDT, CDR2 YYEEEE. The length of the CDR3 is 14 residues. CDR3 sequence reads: CASSLTNLKNIQYF. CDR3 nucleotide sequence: TGTGCCAGCAGCTTGACTAACTTAAAAAACATTCAGTACTTC.

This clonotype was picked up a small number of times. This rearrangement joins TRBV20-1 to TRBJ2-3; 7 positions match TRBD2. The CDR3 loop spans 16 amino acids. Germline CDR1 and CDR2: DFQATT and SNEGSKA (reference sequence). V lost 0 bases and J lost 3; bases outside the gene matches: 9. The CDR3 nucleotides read TGCAGTGCTAGAGATCTAAAGCGGGGTGCGACAGATACGCAGTATTTT. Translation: CSARDLKRGATDTQYF.

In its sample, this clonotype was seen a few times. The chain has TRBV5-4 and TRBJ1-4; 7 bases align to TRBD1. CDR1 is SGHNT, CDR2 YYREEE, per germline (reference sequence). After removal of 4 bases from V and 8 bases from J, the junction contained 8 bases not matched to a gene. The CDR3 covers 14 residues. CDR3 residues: CASSPDRRVEKLFF. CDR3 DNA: TGTGCCAGCAGCCCGGACAGGAGGGTGGAAAAACTGTTTTTT.

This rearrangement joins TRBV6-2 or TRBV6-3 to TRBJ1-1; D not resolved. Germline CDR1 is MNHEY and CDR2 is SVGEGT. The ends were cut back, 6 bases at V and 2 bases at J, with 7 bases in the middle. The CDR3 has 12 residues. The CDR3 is CASREGNTEAFF. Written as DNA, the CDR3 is TGTGCCAGCAGGGAGGGAAACACTGAAGCTTTCTTT.

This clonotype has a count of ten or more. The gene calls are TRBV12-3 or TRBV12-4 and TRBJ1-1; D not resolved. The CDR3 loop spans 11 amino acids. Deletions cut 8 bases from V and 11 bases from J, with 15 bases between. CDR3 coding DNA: TGTGCCAGCTATTTCCTAGGCTTGGCTTTCTTT. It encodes CASYFLGLAFF.

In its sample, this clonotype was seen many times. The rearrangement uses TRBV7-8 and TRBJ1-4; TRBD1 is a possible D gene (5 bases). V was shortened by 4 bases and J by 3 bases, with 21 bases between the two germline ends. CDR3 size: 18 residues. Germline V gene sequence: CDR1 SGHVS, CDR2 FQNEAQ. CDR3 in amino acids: CASSSTYRVGEANEKLFF. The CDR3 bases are TGTGCCAGCAGCTCAACCTACCGCGTGGGGGAAGCTAATGAAAAACTGTTTTTT.

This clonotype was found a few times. The CDR3 DNA reads as TGTGCCAGCAGCCAGGACAGGGACGGCGGCTACACCTTC. It is translated as CASSQDRDGGYTF. V is TRBV4-2 and J is TRBJ1-2; 8 positions agree with TRBD1. V dropped 3 bases and J dropped 8; count of bases not matched to a gene: 5. The CDR3 is made up of 13 amino acids. The germline gives CDR1 LGHNA, CDR2 YNFKEQ.

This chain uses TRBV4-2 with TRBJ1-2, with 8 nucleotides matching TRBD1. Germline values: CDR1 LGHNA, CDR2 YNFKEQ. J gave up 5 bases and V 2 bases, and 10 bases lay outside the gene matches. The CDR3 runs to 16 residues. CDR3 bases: TGTGCCAGCAGCCAACTGTGGACAGGGAACGCATATGGCTACACCTTC. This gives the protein CASSQLWTGNAYGYTF.

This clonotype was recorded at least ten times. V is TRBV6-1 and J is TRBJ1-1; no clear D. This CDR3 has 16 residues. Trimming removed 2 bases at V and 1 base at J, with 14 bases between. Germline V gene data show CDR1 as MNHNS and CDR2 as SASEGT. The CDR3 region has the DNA TGTGCCAGCAGTGAATTACGCGGACTCCCGAACACTGAAGCTTTCTTT. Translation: CASSELRGLPNTEAFF.

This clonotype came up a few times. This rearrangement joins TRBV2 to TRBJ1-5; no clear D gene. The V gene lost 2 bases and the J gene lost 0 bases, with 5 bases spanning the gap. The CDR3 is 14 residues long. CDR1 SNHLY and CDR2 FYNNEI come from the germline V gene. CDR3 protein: CASSEMVSNQPQHF. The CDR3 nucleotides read TGTGCCAGCAGTGAAATGGTTAGCAATCAGCCCCAGCATTTT.

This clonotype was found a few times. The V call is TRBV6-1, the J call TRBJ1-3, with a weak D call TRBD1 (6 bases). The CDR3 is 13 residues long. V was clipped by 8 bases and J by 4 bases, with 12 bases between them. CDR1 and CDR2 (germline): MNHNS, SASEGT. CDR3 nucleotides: TGTGCCAGCGTCCGGGGGCCCGGAAACACCATATATTTT. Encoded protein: CASVRGPGNTIYF.

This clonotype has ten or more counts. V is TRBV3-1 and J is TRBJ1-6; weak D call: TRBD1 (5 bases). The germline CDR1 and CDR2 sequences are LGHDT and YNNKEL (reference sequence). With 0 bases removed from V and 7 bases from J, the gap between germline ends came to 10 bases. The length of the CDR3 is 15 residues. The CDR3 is CASSQETGGNSPLHF. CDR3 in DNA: TGTGCCAGCAGCCAAGAAACGGGGGGGAATTCACCCCTCCACTTT.

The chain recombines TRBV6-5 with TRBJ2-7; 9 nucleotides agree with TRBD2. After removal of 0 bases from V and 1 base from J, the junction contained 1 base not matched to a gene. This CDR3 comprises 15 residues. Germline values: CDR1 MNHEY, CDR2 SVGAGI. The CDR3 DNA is TGTGCCAGCAGTTACTCGACTAGCGGTTCCTACGAGCAGTACTTC. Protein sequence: CASSYSTSGSYEQYF.

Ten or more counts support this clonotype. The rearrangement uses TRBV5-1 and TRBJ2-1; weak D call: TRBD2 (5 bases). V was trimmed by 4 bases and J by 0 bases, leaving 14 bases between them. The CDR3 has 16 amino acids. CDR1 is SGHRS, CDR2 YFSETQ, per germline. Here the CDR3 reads CASSQHPGSSYNEQFF. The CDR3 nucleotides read TGCGCCAGCAGCCAGCATCCGGGGAGCTCCTACAATGAGCAGTTCTTC. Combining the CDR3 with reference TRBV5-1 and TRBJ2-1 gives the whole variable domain KAGVTQTPRYLIKTRGQQVTLSCSPISGHRSVSWYQQTPGQGLQFLFEYFSETQRNKGNFPGRFSGRQFSNSRSEMNVSTLELGDSALYLCASSQHPGSSYNEQFFGPGTRLTVL.

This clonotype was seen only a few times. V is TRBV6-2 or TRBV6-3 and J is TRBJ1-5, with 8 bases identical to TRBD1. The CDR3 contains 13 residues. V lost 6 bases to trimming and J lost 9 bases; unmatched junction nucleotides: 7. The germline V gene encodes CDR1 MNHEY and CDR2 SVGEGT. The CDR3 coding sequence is TGTGCCAGCAGCCGGGACAGGCGTCCGCCCCAGCATTTT. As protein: CASSRDRRPPQHF.

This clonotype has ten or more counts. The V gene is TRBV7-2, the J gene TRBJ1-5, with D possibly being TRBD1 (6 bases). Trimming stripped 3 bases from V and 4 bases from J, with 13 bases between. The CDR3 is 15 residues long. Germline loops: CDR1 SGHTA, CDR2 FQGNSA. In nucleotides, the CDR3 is TGTGCCAGCAGCTTTCAGGGGTCGGTAAATCAGCCCCAGCATTTT. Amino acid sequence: CASSFQGSVNQPQHF. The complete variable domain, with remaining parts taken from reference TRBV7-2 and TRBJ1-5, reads GAGVSQSPSNKVTEKGKDVELRCDPISGHTALYWYRQSLGQGLEFLIYFQGNSAPDKSGLPSDRFSAERTGGSVSTLTIQRTQQEDSAVYLCASSFQGSVNQPQHFGDGTRLSIL.

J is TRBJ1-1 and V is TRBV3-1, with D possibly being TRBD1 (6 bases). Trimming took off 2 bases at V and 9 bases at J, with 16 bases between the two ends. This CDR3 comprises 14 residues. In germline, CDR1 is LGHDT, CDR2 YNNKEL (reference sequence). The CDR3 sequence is CASSQSTGALKAFF. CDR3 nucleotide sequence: TGTGCCAGCAGCCAAAGTACGGGGGCTCTGAAAGCTTTCTTT.

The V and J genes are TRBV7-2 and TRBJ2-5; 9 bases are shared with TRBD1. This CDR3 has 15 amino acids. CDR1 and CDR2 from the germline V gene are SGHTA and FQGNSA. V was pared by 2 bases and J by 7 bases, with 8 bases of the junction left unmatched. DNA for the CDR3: TGTGCCAGCAGCTTATGGGAGGGACAGGGAGGGACCCAGTACTTC. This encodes CASSLWEGQGGTQYF.